This T cell receptor (beta chain) is drawn from a study of T cells expressing NK-cell markers. Study-wide findings and caveats: The CD3+CD56-NKG2C+ fraction of a handful of donors was likewise dominated by these clonotypes. For about six donors, the dominant NKG2C+ clonotypes made up roughly 1.0-7.5% of their CD8+ T cells.

Concerning this clonotype: As yet, its antigen is unknown.

The CDR3 is 13 amino acids. TCRdb processed the 5' RACE reads again and assigns one entry to each CDR3 protein, with no DNA. The sample table includes hundreds of thousands of distinct CDR3 sequences. The TCR originated in a woman aged 18-70 years in good health. The rearrangement uses TRBV12-3 or TRBV12-4 and TRBJ2-2; TCRdb's D call, TRBD1, is unchecked because there is no DNA. The sequencing sample was made of blood T cells: a sorted CD56 or NKG2C T cell subset, CD4+ or CD8+ T cells, or bulk PBMC T cells (not recorded which). Here the CDR3 reads CASSFRGTGELFF.